One sample yielded the 14 T cell receptor beta chains listed below, sequenced in a study of Ad26.COV2.S vaccination and SARS-CoV-2 variants. Clones were read by immunoSEQ multiplex PCR, and TCRdb kept only the in-frame ones, dropping some. The sample yields approximately 480,000 clones, around nine tenths seen once. Treatment defined: roughly 19 received Ad26.COV2.S at low or high dose, single or two shots; about five received placebo; per-sample allocation not given. All samples were drawn on day 63, counting from the first vaccine or placebo injection. Sequencing used peripheral blood, obtained in a trial of Ad26.COV2.S vaccine versus placebo. The receptors were gathered from a person aged 18-60 years who received the Ad26.COV2.S COVID-19 vaccine or a placebo.

The chain recombines TRBV2 with TRBJ1-3; tentatively, D is TRBD1 (5 bases). The CDR3 is 13 amino acids. V dropped 5 bases and J dropped 4 bases, with 9 bases sitting between them. The germline V gene encodes CDR1 SNHLY and CDR2 FYNNEI. In DNA form, the CDR3 reads TGTGCCAGCAGTCCCAGGACAGGAAACACCATATATTTT. Protein: CASSPRTGNTIYF. Full variable domain (rest looked up from reference TRBV2 and TRBJ1-3): EPEVTQTPSHQVTQMGQEVILRCVPISNHLYFYWYRQILGQKVEFLVSFYNNEISEKSEIFDDQFSVERPDGSNFTLKIRSTKLEDSAMYFCASSPRTGNTIYFGEGSWLTVV.

The chain carries TRBV9 and TRBJ1-1, with unresolved D. The CDR3 contains 16 residues. V dropped 0 bases and J dropped 5 bases, with 17 bases sitting between them. From germline, CDR1 is SGDLS and CDR2 YYNGEE. CDR3 DNA: TGTGCCAGCAGCGTAGTACCGGGGTACCCGGGGACTGAAGCTTTCTTT. Its translation is CASSVVPGYPGTEAFF.

The chain has TRBV12-3 or TRBV12-4 and TRBJ1-5, with 10 bases that match TRBD1. Trimming cost V 6 bases and J 9 bases; bases outside gene matches: 5. The CDR3 contains 13 residues. For the CDR3, the DNA is TGTGCCAGCAGGAACCGGGACAGGGGGCCCCAGCATTTT. Translated: CASRNRDRGPQHF.

The chain's CDR3 is CASSLFPFRGPRDNEQFF. DNA of the CDR3: TGTGCCAGCAGTTTATTCCCTTTTAGGGGGCCAAGAGACAATGAGCAGTTCTTC. The gene calls are TRBV28 and TRBJ2-1, with TRBD1 matching over 7 bases. CDR3 size: 18 residues. With 1 base clipped from V and 5 bases from J, the junction kept 14 bases outside the gene matches. Germline-derived CDR1 and CDR2 are MDHEN and SYDVKM.

The genes are TRBV11-2 and TRBJ1-2, with TRBD1 matching 8 bases. The CDR3 loop spans 15 amino acids. The trim removed 1 base at V and 8 bases at J, leaving 9 bases unmatched. Looked up from germline, CDR1 is SGHAT and CDR2 is FQNNGV. DNA of the CDR3: TGTGCCAGCAGCTTAGTTCCAGGGGGCCCCGGGGGCTACACCTTC. Its translation is CASSLVPGGPGGYTF.

The chain carries TRBV12-3 or TRBV12-4 and TRBJ2-5; D gene unclear. This CDR3 has 13 amino acids. The V end lost 8 bases, the J end lost 4 bases, and 14 bases lay between the germline ends. As DNA, the CDR3 is TGTGCCAGCGGATTTTTGGCTTCAGAGACCCAGTACTTC. Translating gives CASGFLASETQYF.

The chain has TRBV5-4 and TRBJ2-2; D is uncertain. This CDR3 comprises 13 residues. V was pared by 4 bases and J by 6 bases, with 10 bases between. Germline CDR1 reads SGHNT; CDR2 reads YYREEE (reference sequence). CDR3: CASSGTVPGELFF. In DNA form, the CDR3 reads TGTGCCAGCAGCGGAACAGTGCCCGGGGAGCTGTTTTTT.

The rearrangement links TRBV2 to TRBJ2-7; D is uncertain. Trimming stripped 6 bases from V and 1 base from J, with 13 bases between. The CDR3 contains 14 residues. Germline V gene lookup returns CDR1 SNHLY and CDR2 FYNNEI. DNA for the CDR3: TGTGCCAGCAGGGGCGGTGGGGTGTCCTACGAGCAGTACTTC. It encodes CASRGGGVSYEQYF.

This clone appeared once. This same CDR3 is encoded by further DNA sequences in the sample. The chain employs TRBV10-3 and TRBJ2-2; D ambiguous. The CDR3 extends over 11 amino acids. In germline, CDR1 is ENHRY, CDR2 SYGVKD. V gave up 4 bases and J gave up 6 bases, with 3 bases separating them. This CDR3 is CAISVAGELFF. The CDR3 DNA reads TGTGCCATCAGTGTTGCCGGGGAGCTGTTTTTT.

The V gene is TRBV5-8, the J gene TRBJ2-5; D possibly matches TRBD1 or TRBD2 (6 bases each). The length of the CDR3 is 15 residues. Germline-derived CDR1 and CDR2 are SGHTS and YDEGEE. V dropped 3 bases and J dropped 4 bases, with 16 bases sitting between them. Written as DNA, the CDR3 is TGTGCCAGCAGCTGGGGGGCAGGTGGATCAGAGACCCAGTACTTC. This translates into CASSWGAGGSETQYF. Filled out from reference TRBV5-8 and TRBJ2-5, the complete variable domain reads EAGVTQSPTHLIKTRGQQATLRCSPISGHTSVYWYQQALGLGLQFLLWYDEGEERNRGNFPPRFSGRQFPNYSSELNVNALELEDSALYLCASSWGAGGSETQYFGPGTRLLVL.

This sequence joins TRBV19 and TRBJ1-1, with 9 bases lining up with TRBD1. The CDR3 contains 14 residues. The V segment lost 6 bases and the J segment 6 bases; nucleotides outside the gene matches: 8. The germline CDR1 and CDR2 sequences are LNHDA and SQIVND (reference sequence). The CDR3 spells CASSPDRGYAEAFF. Written as DNA, the CDR3 is TGTGCCAGTAGCCCGGACAGGGGATATGCTGAAGCTTTCTTT.

The chain employs TRBV2 and TRBJ2-7; 13 bases are shared with TRBD2. From germline, CDR1 is SNHLY and CDR2 FYNNEI. J lost 3 bases, V lost 5 bases, and 4 bases had no gene match. This CDR3 has 15 residues. The CDR3 spells CASSFRTSGSYEQYF. The CDR3 DNA follows: TGTGCCAGCAGTTTCCGGACTAGCGGGAGCTACGAGCAGTACTTC.

The rearrangement links TRBV30 to TRBJ2-5; possible D gene TRBD2, 5 bases. The V gene's germline CDR1 is GTSNPN and CDR2 SVGIG (reference sequence). The V and J ends lost 3 bases and 5 bases respectively, with 16 bases between them. The CDR3 is 14 residues long. The CDR3: CAWSQSGSSETQYF. As DNA, the CDR3 is TGTGCCTGGAGCCAATCGGGGAGTTCGGAGACCCAGTACTTC.

This rearrangement joins TRBV21-1 to TRBJ2-7; whether TRBD1, the table's D call, matches the DNA was not checked. TRBV21-1 is classified as a pseudogene. The CDR3 totals 13 residues. The CDR3 DNA sequence: TGTGCCAGTAACTACAGGGGGCGGTTCGAGCAGTACTTC. Amino acid sequence: CASNYRGRFEQYF.